This T cell receptor beta chain was retrieved from a study of human T cells and chemical hapten exposure. Only a few counts were recorded for this clonotype. Each CDR3 protein gets one entry after TCRdb re-called the RACE reads with MiXCR. The sample shows about 120,000 distinct CDR3 sequences, 13% of them seen only once. This CDR3 spans 14 amino acids. V dropped 4 bases and J dropped 4; count of bases not matched to a gene: 5. Germline loops: CDR1 SNHLY, CDR2 FYNNEI. Noted time point: pre-sensitization, week 0. This sample's treatment: therapeutic diphenylcyclopropenone sensitization with weekly scalp DPC. From whole blood left unfractionated, total RNA was extracted.

V is TRBV2 and J is TRBJ2-5; 8 nucleotides align to TRBD2. The sequencing here drew on whole blood, taken in connection with sensitization to the hapten diphenylcyclopropenone (DPC). This receptor was taken from a woman under 30 with alopecia areata. Some clones in this sample may be carry-over from other donors' samples. The CDR3 region is CASSGAGGRETQYF. CDR3 coding DNA: TGTGCCAGCAGTGGGGCGGGGGGACGAGAGACCCAGTACTTC.